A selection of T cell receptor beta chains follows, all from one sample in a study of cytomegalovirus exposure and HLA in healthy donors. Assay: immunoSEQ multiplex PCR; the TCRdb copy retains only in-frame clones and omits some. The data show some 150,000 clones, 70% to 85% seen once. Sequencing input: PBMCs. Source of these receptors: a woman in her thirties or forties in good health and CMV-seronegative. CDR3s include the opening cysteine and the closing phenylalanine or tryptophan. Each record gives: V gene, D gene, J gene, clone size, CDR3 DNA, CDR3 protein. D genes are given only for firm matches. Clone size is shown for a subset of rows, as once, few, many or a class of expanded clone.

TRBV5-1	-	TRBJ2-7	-	TGCGCCAGCAGTTGGGCTGGCTCCTACGAGCAGTACTTC	CASSWAGSYEQYF
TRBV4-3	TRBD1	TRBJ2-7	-	TGCGCCAGCAGCCTGGGACAGGGTTTCTACGAGCAGTACTTC	CASSLGQGFYEQYF
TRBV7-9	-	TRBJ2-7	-	TGTGCCAGCAGCGGCAGGGGTTCTTACGAGCAGTACTTC	CASSGRGSYEQYF
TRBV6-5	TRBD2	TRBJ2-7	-	TGTGCCAGCACCCGGGAGGTGAGCTCCTACGAGCAGTACTTC	CASTREVSSYEQYF
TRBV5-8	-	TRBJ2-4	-	TGTGCCAGCAGGAGGTCGGGGAGTGGCAAAAACATTCAGTACTTC	CASRRSGSGKNIQYF
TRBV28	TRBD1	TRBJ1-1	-	TGTGCCAGCAGTTTTCGAGGGGACAGTGAAGCTTTCTTT	CASSFRGDSEAFF
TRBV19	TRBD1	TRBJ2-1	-	TGTGCCAGTAGTATGACAGGGAGTAGAATTGAGCAGTTCTTC	CASSMTGSRIEQFF
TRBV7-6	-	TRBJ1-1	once	TGTGCCAGCAGAATGGACAACGAACGAAAAGCTTTCTTT	CASRMDNERKAFF
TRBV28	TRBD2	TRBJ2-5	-	TGTGCCAGCAGTTTACTCCCGGGACTAGTCCAAGAGACCCAGTACTTC	CASSLLPGLVQETQYF
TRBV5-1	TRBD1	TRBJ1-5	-	TGCGCCAGCAGCCTCGGGACAGGGAATCAGCCCCAGCATTTT	CASSLGTGNQPQHF
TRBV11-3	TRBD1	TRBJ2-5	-	TGTGCCAGCAGCTTAGTCAGCGGACAGGGGAGCGGGGAGCAGTACTTC	CASSLVSGQGSGEQYF
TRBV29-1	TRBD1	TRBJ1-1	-	TGCAGCGTCTCCCTAGGGGGCGGGGCTGGAGCTTTCTTT	CSVSLGGGAGAFF
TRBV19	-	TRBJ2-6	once	TGTGCCAGTAGTATCGGTGGGAGTGGGGCCAACGTCCTGACTTTC	CASSIGGSGANVLTF
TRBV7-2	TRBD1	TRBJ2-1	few	TGTGCCAGCAGTACATGGGGACAGGGGAGCAATGAGCAGTTCTTC	CASSTWGQGSNEQFF
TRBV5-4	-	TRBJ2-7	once	TGTGCCAGCAGCGACAGATACTACGAGCAGTACTTC	CASSDRYYEQYF
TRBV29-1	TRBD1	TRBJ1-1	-	TGCAGCGTAGGACAGGGGGCCCGTGAAGCTTTCTTT	CSVGQGAREAFF
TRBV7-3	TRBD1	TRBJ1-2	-	TGTGCCAGCAGCGCATACCCGGGACAGGGTTCGGATGGCTACACCTTC	CASSAYPGQGSDGYTF
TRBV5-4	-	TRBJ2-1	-	TGTGCCAGCAGCATGGGAACAAATAATGAGCAGTTCTTC	CASSMGTNNEQFF
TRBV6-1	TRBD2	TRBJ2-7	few	TGTGCCAGCAGTGAATGGTTGCTAGCGGGGGGTTACGAGCAGTACTTC	CASSEWLLAGGYEQYF
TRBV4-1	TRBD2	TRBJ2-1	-	TGCGCCAGCAGCACACGGGAGGGACTAGCGAGGGCCTACAATGAGCAGTTCTTC	CASSTREGLARAYNEQFF
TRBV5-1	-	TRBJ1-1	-	TGCGCCAGCAGCGTTAGACTGGCGAGCACTGAAGCTTTCTTT	CASSVRLASTEAFF
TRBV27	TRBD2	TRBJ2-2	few	TGTGCCAGCAGGGCGGGAGGGCCGAACACCGGGGAGCTGTTTTTT	CASRAGGPNTGELFF
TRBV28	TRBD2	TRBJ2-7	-	TGTGCCAGCAGTTTATGGCGGGGGGAGCAGTACTTC	CASSLWRGEQYF
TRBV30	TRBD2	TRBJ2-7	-	TGTGCCTGGAGTGTCGCGGGAGCGTTGGACGAGCAGTACTTC	CAWSVAGALDEQYF
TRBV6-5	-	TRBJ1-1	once	TGTGCCAGCAGTTACTCGAACAAGAACACTGAAGCTTTCTTT	CASSYSNKNTEAFF
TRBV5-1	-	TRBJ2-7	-	TGCGCCAGCAGCTCCCAGGGATTCGAGCAGTACTTC	CASSSQGFEQYF
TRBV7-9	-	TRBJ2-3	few	TGTGCCAGCAGCTTAGCGGGACTGACGATCACAGATACGCAGTATTTT	CASSLAGLTITDTQYF
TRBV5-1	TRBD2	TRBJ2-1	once	TGCGCCAGCAGCTTGGTAGGAGCAGCGGCCCGGCGGGGGGATGAGCAGTTCTTC	CASSLVGAAARRGDEQFF
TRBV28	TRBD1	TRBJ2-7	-	TGTGCCAGCAGTTTATTCGGGACAGGGGTCTACGAGCAGTACTTC	CASSLFGTGVYEQYF
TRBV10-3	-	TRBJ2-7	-	TGTGCCATCGGAATCACGTTAACGGGGAAACCGTACGAGCAGTACTTC	CAIGITLTGKPYEQYF
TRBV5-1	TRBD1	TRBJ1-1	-	TGCGCCAGCAGCGGACAGGGGCACACTGAAGCTTTCTTT	CASSGQGHTEAFF
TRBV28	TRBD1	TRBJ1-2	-	TGTGCCAGCAGTTTAGGACAGGGTGATGGCTACACCTTC	CASSLGQGDGYTF
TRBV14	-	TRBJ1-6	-	TGTGCCAGCAGCCAACTACAGGGAAATTCACCCCTCCACTTT	CASSQLQGNSPLHF
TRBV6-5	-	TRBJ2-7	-	TGTGCCAGCAGTCTCACAGGCCCCTCTTACGAGCAGTACTTC	CASSLTGPSYEQYF
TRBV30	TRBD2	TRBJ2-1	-	TGTGCCTGGAGTGGGGTCCTAGCGGGAGGGCCGAATATTCGGAATGAGCAGTTCTTC	CAWSGVLAGGPNIRNEQFF
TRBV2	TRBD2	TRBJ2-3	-	TGTGCCAGCACCAAAAATTACCCCCGACTAGCGGGATGGGGTGGCACAGATACGCAGTATTTT	CASTKNYPRLAGWGGTDTQYF
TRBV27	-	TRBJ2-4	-	TGTGCCAGCAAATTTCGCCGGGACAAGGGTAACTTACTAGCCAAAAACATTCAGTACTTC	CASKFRRDKGNLLAKNIQYF
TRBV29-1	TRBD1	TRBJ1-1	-	TGCAGCGTGTGGGACAGTAGGACGGTGAACACTGAAGCTTTCTTT	CSVWDSRTVNTEAFF
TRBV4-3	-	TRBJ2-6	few	TGCGCCAGCAGCCCCTTGACAACCTCTGGGGCCAACGTCCTGACTTTC	CASSPLTTSGANVLTF
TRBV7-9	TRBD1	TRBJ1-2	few	TGTGCCAGCAGCGTAGGGACAGGGTTCGGGGATTCTAACTATGGCTACACCTTC	CASSVGTGFGDSNYGYTF
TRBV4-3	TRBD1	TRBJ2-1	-	TGCGCCAGCAGCCAAGGCCGGGACAGGGAGCAGTTCTTC	CASSQGRDREQFF